Listed below are T cell receptor beta chains from one sample, sequenced in a study of beta chain features in type 1 diabetes. The protocol was immunoSEQ multiplex PCR, while the TCRdb copy is restricted to in-frame clones and leaves out a portion. The sample holds 620,000 or so clones, roughly 16% seen once. The material sequenced was naive CD4+ T cells from blood. All receptors derive from a man aged 18-30 years in good health. The CDR3 runs from the conserved cysteine through the conserved F or W. D genes are given only for firm matches. Expanded clones are given a class, and other clones once, few, many or no size at all.

cdr3_nt: TGTGCCAGCAGTTTTGCCCAGGGAAATCAGCCCCAGCATTTT
cdr3_aa: CASSFAQGNQPQHF
j_call: TRBJ1-5
clone_size: NA
cdr3_length: 14
d_call: NA
v_call: TRBV7-2

cdr3_nt: TGTGCCAGCAGTTACTCCGGGATTGAGACCCAGTACTTC
cdr3_aa: CASSYSGIETQYF
j_call: TRBJ2-5
clone_size: NA
cdr3_length: 13
d_call: NA
v_call: TRBV6-5

cdr3_nt: TGTGCCAGCAGCCGAGGGCTAGCGGGAGGAGGGGCCGGGGAGCTGTTTTTT
cdr3_aa: CASSRGLAGGGAGELFF
j_call: TRBJ2-2
clone_size: few
cdr3_length: 17
d_call: TRBD2
v_call: TRBV9

cdr3_nt: TGTGCCAGCAGCTTGGCCAACGGCGGGGGGCGTGCAGATACGCAGTATTTT
cdr3_aa: CASSLANGGGRADTQYF
j_call: TRBJ2-3
clone_size: NA
cdr3_length: 17
d_call: TRBD2
v_call: TRBV5-4

cdr3_nt: TGTGCCAGCAGCTCGGGCTCGAACACTGAAGCTTTCTTT
cdr3_aa: CASSSGSNTEAFF
j_call: TRBJ1-1
clone_size: NA
cdr3_length: 13
d_call: NA
v_call: TRBV7-3

cdr3_nt: TGTGCCAGCAGCCCTAGGACAGTAACAGATACGCAGTATTTT
cdr3_aa: CASSPRTVTDTQYF
j_call: TRBJ2-3
clone_size: NA
cdr3_length: 14
d_call: NA
v_call: TRBV7-6

cdr3_nt: TGCGCCAGCAGCGCTGGACAGTTCCAAGAGACCCAGTACTTC
cdr3_aa: CASSAGQFQETQYF
j_call: TRBJ2-5
clone_size: few
cdr3_length: 14
d_call: NA
v_call: TRBV5-1

cdr3_nt: TGTGCCAGCTCACCGGGGCAGGGGAATGGCTACACCTTC
cdr3_aa: CASSPGQGNGYTF
j_call: TRBJ1-2
clone_size: NA
cdr3_length: 13
d_call: NA
v_call: TRBV18

cdr3_nt: TGTGCCAGCAGCTCCGACAGGATACAAGAGACCCAGTACTTC
cdr3_aa: CASSSDRIQETQYF
j_call: TRBJ2-5
clone_size: NA
cdr3_length: 14
d_call: NA
v_call: TRBV7-3

cdr3_nt: TGTGCCTGGAGTATCGGCGGGGGGGTCTACGAGCAGTACTTC
cdr3_aa: CAWSIGGGVYEQYF
j_call: TRBJ2-7
clone_size: few
cdr3_length: 14
d_call: TRBD2
v_call: TRBV30

cdr3_nt: TGTGCCAGCAGCCCCCGGACAGGGCCCTACGAGCAGTACTTC
cdr3_aa: CASSPRTGPYEQYF
j_call: TRBJ2-7
clone_size: once
cdr3_length: 14
d_call: TRBD1
v_call: TRBV9

cdr3_nt: TGCAGCGTTCGGACTATCTCCTACAATGAGCAGTTCTTC
cdr3_aa: CSVRTISYNEQFF
j_call: TRBJ2-1
clone_size: few
cdr3_length: 13
d_call: NA
v_call: TRBV29-1

cdr3_nt: TGTGCCAGCAGCTCGCTGACGGGTGGGCCCTATGGCTACACCTTC
cdr3_aa: CASSSLTGGPYGYTF
j_call: TRBJ1-2
clone_size: few
cdr3_length: 15
d_call: NA
v_call: TRBV7-2

cdr3_nt: TGTGCCAGCTCACCGCGACAGGGGGGACTCCAAGAGACCCAGTACTTC
cdr3_aa: CASSPRQGGLQETQYF
j_call: TRBJ2-5
clone_size: few
cdr3_length: 16
d_call: TRBD1
v_call: TRBV18

cdr3_nt: TGTGCCAGCAGACTCACAGGGGCGGTTCAGCCCCAGCATTTT
cdr3_aa: CASRLTGAVQPQHF
j_call: TRBJ1-5
clone_size: NA
cdr3_length: 14
d_call: TRBD1
v_call: TRBV7-2

cdr3_nt: TGTGCCAGCAGCTTATTCGCCGTCGGTGACGAGCAGTACTTC
cdr3_aa: CASSLFAVGDEQYF
j_call: TRBJ2-7
clone_size: NA
cdr3_length: 14
d_call: NA
v_call: TRBV7-9

cdr3_nt: TGCGCCAGCAGCCAAGATAGGGGCAGGGGACAGCCCCAGCATTTT
cdr3_aa: CASSQDRGRGQPQHF
j_call: TRBJ1-5
clone_size: NA
cdr3_length: 15
d_call: NA
v_call: TRBV4-3

cdr3_nt: TGTGCCAGCAGCGTAGGTAGGGGGGGCCAGAAAGAGACCCAGTACTTC
cdr3_aa: CASSVGRGGQKETQYF
j_call: TRBJ2-5
clone_size: NA
cdr3_length: 16
d_call: NA
v_call: TRBV9

cdr3_nt: TGCGCCAGCAGCCTAAAACGGGCAGATACGCAGTATTTT
cdr3_aa: CASSLKRADTQYF
j_call: TRBJ2-3
clone_size: NA
cdr3_length: 13
d_call: NA
v_call: TRBV5-1

cdr3_nt: TGTGCCAGCAGCTCCCTGAAGGGAGGAAACGAGCAGTACTTC
cdr3_aa: CASSSLKGGNEQYF
j_call: TRBJ2-7
clone_size: NA
cdr3_length: 14
d_call: NA
v_call: TRBV11-2

cdr3_nt: TGTGCCAGCAGCTTAGGAACAGGTCGTAGCACAGATACGCAGTATTTT
cdr3_aa: CASSLGTGRSTDTQYF
j_call: TRBJ2-3
clone_size: few
cdr3_length: 16
d_call: NA
v_call: TRBV7-6

cdr3_nt: TGTGCCAGCAGCTGGACTAGGGGCAAGCAGACCCAGTACTTC
cdr3_aa: CASSWTRGKQTQYF
j_call: TRBJ2-5
clone_size: few
cdr3_length: 14
d_call: TRBD2
v_call: TRBV7-9

cdr3_nt: TGTGCCAGCAGCTCGCGACTTCACTCCTACAATGAGCAGTTCTTC
cdr3_aa: CASSSRLHSYNEQFF
j_call: TRBJ2-1
clone_size: few
cdr3_length: 15
d_call: NA
v_call: TRBV7-8

cdr3_nt: TGTGCCTGGAGTCAACAGGGAAACACTGAAGCTTTCTTT
cdr3_aa: CAWSQQGNTEAFF
j_call: TRBJ1-1
clone_size: few
cdr3_length: 13
d_call: NA
v_call: TRBV30

cdr3_nt: TGTGCCAGCAGCTTAGCGTACGGGGCGGGCAGCAACATTCAGTACTTC
cdr3_aa: CASSLAYGAGSNIQYF
j_call: TRBJ2-4
clone_size: NA
cdr3_length: 16
d_call: NA
v_call: TRBV7-9

cdr3_nt: TGTGCCAGCAGCTTGTTAGCGGGATCCTACAATGAGCAGTTCTTC
cdr3_aa: CASSLLAGSYNEQFF
j_call: TRBJ2-1
clone_size: few
cdr3_length: 15
d_call: TRBD2
v_call: TRBV7-3

cdr3_nt: TGTGCCAGTAGTATAGACCCCGGACGGAATCAAGAGACCCAGTACTTC
cdr3_aa: CASSIDPGRNQETQYF
j_call: TRBJ2-5
clone_size: NA
cdr3_length: 16
d_call: NA
v_call: TRBV19

cdr3_nt: TGTGCCAGCAGCGTCGGCGGACGGAATAATTCACCCCTCCACTTT
cdr3_aa: CASSVGGRNNSPLHF
j_call: TRBJ1-6
clone_size: NA
cdr3_length: 15
d_call: NA
v_call: TRBV9

cdr3_nt: TGTGCCATCAGTCCAGGGGGCTTGCTTAGCAATGAGCAGTTCTTC
cdr3_aa: CAISPGGLLSNEQFF
j_call: TRBJ2-1
clone_size: few
cdr3_length: 15
d_call: TRBD1
v_call: TRBV10-3

cdr3_nt: TGTGCCAGCAGCAAAGACCTCTACGAGCAGTACTTC
cdr3_aa: CASSKDLYEQYF
j_call: TRBJ2-7
clone_size: few
cdr3_length: 12
d_call: NA
v_call: TRBV21-1

cdr3_nt: TGTGCCAGCAGTGGACCTGGAAACACCATATATTTT
cdr3_aa: CASSGPGNTIYF
j_call: TRBJ1-3
clone_size: NA
cdr3_length: 12
d_call: NA
v_call: TRBV2

cdr3_nt: TGTGCCAGCTCACCACCTGGGGAGCGAACTTTGTATGGAAACACCATATATTTT
cdr3_aa: CASSPPGERTLYGNTIYF
j_call: TRBJ1-3
clone_size: few
cdr3_length: 18
d_call: NA
v_call: TRBV18

cdr3_nt: TGTGCCAGCAAGACAGCGGACTTAATCCAGGATGAGCAGTTCTTC
cdr3_aa: CASKTADLIQDEQFF
j_call: TRBJ2-1
clone_size: few
cdr3_length: 15
d_call: NA
v_call: TRBV28

cdr3_nt: TGCGCCAGCAGCTTGGCGGGAAGGAGCACAGATACGCAGTATTTT
cdr3_aa: CASSLAGRSTDTQYF
j_call: TRBJ2-3
clone_size: few
cdr3_length: 15
d_call: NA
v_call: TRBV5-1

cdr3_nt: TGTGCCAGCAGCGGCACCTCCTACGAGCAGTACTTC
cdr3_aa: CASSGTSYEQYF
j_call: TRBJ2-7
clone_size: NA
cdr3_length: 12
d_call: NA
v_call: TRBV7-3

cdr3_nt: TGCGCCAGCACAGGGGGCGAGAACACCGGGGAGCTGTTTTTT
cdr3_aa: CASTGGENTGELFF
j_call: TRBJ2-2
clone_size: few
cdr3_length: 14
d_call: TRBD1
v_call: TRBV5-1

cdr3_nt: TGTGCCAGCAGCACGGGACAGCGCTCTGGAAACACCATATATTTT
cdr3_aa: CASSTGQRSGNTIYF
j_call: TRBJ1-3
clone_size: few
cdr3_length: 15
d_call: TRBD1
v_call: TRBV7-9

cdr3_nt: TGTGCCATCAGGAGGGGGGACAGTAAGACCCAGTACTTC
cdr3_aa: CAIRRGDSKTQYF
j_call: TRBJ2-5
clone_size: few
cdr3_length: 13
d_call: NA
v_call: TRBV10-3

cdr3_nt: TGTGCCACCAGCAGCACCAGGGGTTCCTACGAGCAGTACTTC
cdr3_aa: CATSSTRGSYEQYF
j_call: TRBJ2-7
clone_size: NA
cdr3_length: 14
d_call: NA
v_call: TRBV15

cdr3_nt: TGCGCCAGCAGCCACCGGACAGGGGCCAACGTCCTGACTTTC
cdr3_aa: CASSHRTGANVLTF
j_call: TRBJ2-6
clone_size: few
cdr3_length: 14
d_call: NA
v_call: TRBV4-1

cdr3_nt: TGCGCCAGCAGCTTGGCGGGGCGGGGTTCCTACAATGAGCAGTTCTTC
cdr3_aa: CASSLAGRGSYNEQFF
j_call: TRBJ2-1
clone_size: NA
cdr3_length: 16
d_call: NA
v_call: TRBV5-1

cdr3_nt: TGTGCTAGTGGTTTGGTAGGGACCGGGGAGCTGTTTTTT
cdr3_aa: CASGLVGTGELFF
j_call: TRBJ2-2
clone_size: few
cdr3_length: 13
d_call: NA
v_call: TRBV12-5

cdr3_nt: TGTGCCAGCTCACCTATGGGACCTCCCCTTACTAATTCACCCCTCCACTTT
cdr3_aa: CASSPMGPPLTNSPLHF
j_call: TRBJ1-6
clone_size: few
cdr3_length: 17
d_call: NA
v_call: TRBV18

cdr3_nt: TGTGCCAGCAGCGTATTACAGGGGGCGCCGGAAAATGAGCAGTTCTTC
cdr3_aa: CASSVLQGAPENEQFF
j_call: TRBJ2-1
clone_size: NA
cdr3_length: 16
d_call: TRBD1
v_call: TRBV9

cdr3_nt: TGTGCCAGCAGCTTAGATACGGGGGTAGAGACCCAGTACTTC
cdr3_aa: CASSLDTGVETQYF
j_call: TRBJ2-5
clone_size: few
cdr3_length: 14
d_call: NA
v_call: TRBV11-2

cdr3_nt: TGTGCCAGCAGCTCAAGCGGGGGGGCCTTGTACGAGCAGTACTTC
cdr3_aa: CASSSSGGALYEQYF
j_call: TRBJ2-7
clone_size: few
cdr3_length: 15
d_call: TRBD2
v_call: TRBV7-2

cdr3_nt: TGTGCCAGCAGCTTAGCGCTAGCTAACTATGGCTACACCTTC
cdr3_aa: CASSLALANYGYTF
j_call: TRBJ1-2
clone_size: NA
cdr3_length: 14
d_call: NA
v_call: TRBV7-2

cdr3_nt: TGTGCCAGCAGAGGGTCAGGAACCTACGAGCAGTACTTC
cdr3_aa: CASRGSGTYEQYF
j_call: TRBJ2-7
clone_size: NA
cdr3_length: 13
d_call: NA
v_call: TRBV28

cdr3_nt: TGTGCCAGCAGCTTGGGGAGGACCGGGACTAGTCGGGAACAGTTCTTC
cdr3_aa: CASSLGRTGTSREQFF
j_call: TRBJ2-1
clone_size: NA
cdr3_length: 16
d_call: TRBD2
v_call: TRBV11-1

cdr3_nt: TGTGCCAGCAGTCCTACAGGGTCTCAGCCCCAGCATTTT
cdr3_aa: CASSPTGSQPQHF
j_call: TRBJ1-5
clone_size: few
cdr3_length: 13
d_call: NA
v_call: TRBV27